This TCR beta chain is drawn from a study of T cells after yellow fever vaccination. Study results and limitations: Detected again after the booster were most primary-vaccination clones, at about 96% CD4 and about 90% CD8.

Deletions cut 7 bases from V and 0 bases from J, with 14 bases between. The CDR3 extends over 15 amino acids. Germline V gene sequence: CDR1 LGHDT, CDR2 YNNKEL (reference sequence). At least ten counts were recorded for this clonotype. As yet, its antigen is unknown. Conversion of TCR transcripts into cDNA relied on 5'RACE template switching, which added a universal primer site and UMIs. TCRdb independently ran MiXCR on the 5' RACE reads; one entry per CDR3 protein. The sample has some 320,000 distinct CDR3 sequences; roughly 9% are singletons. The TCR was taken from a man between 18 and 35 years old who received the YFV17D yellow fever vaccine. The input for sequencing was CD4+ T cells sorted from PBMCs, taken 5 days after the yellow fever booster vaccination. This chain links TRBV3-1 with TRBJ2-3, with D possibly being TRBD1 (6 bases). DNA for the CDR3: TGTGCCAGCAACATAGACAGGCCTAGCACAGATACGCAGTATTTT. It is translated as CASNIDRPSTDTQYF.